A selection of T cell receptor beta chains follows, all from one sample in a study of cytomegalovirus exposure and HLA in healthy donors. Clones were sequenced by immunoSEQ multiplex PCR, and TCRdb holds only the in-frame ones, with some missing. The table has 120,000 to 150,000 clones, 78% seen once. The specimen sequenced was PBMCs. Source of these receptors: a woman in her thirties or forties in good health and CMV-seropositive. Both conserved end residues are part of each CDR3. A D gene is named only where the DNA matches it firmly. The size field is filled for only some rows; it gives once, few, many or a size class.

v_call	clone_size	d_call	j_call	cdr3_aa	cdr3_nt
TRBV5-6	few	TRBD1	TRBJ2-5	CASSLAKGRGRIEAQYF	TGTGCCAGCAGCTTGGCCAAGGGTAGGGGGCGGATAGAGGCCCAGTACTTC
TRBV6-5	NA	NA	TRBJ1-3	CASSKLNTIYF	TGTGCCAGCAGTAAACTAAACACCATATATTTT
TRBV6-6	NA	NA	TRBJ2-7	CASSTTPGQQTYEQYF	TGTGCCAGCAGTACGACTCCCGGACAGCAGACCTACGAGCAGTACTTC
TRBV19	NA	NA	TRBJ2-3	CASSTGTPVDTQYF	TGTGCCAGTAGTACCGGGACTCCCGTGGATACGCAGTATTTT
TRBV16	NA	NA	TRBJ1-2	CASSQSGQVGYGYTF	TGTGCCAGCAGCCAATCGGGGCAGGTCGGCTATGGCTACACCTTC
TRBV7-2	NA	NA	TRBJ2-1	CASSEFPRQSSYNEQFF	TGTGCCAGCAGCGAGTTCCCTAGACAGAGCTCCTACAATGAGCAGTTCTTC
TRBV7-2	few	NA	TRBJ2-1	CASSSPGVRQFF	TGTGCCAGCAGCTCACCGGGAGTAAGGCAGTTCTTC
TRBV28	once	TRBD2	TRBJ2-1	CASSPSPWTSGWDEQFF	TGTGCCAGCAGCCCATCCCCTTGGACTAGCGGGTGGGATGAGCAGTTCTTC
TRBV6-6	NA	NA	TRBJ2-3	CASSYADRSSTDTQYF	TGTGCCAGCAGTTACGCGGACAGATCTAGCACAGATACGCAGTATTTT
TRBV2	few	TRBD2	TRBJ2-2	CASSERGGLGTGELFF	TGTGCCAGCAGTGAACGGGGGGGCTTGGGCACCGGGGAGCTGTTTTTT
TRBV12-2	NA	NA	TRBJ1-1	CASPTGGGNTEAFF	TGTGCAAGTCCCACCGGGGGGGGGAACACTGAAGCTTTCTTT
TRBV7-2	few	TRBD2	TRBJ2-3	CASSPAGGSTDTQYF	TGTGCCAGCAGTCCAGCGGGAGGGAGTACAGATACGCAGTATTTT
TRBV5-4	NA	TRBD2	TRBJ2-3	CASSSLRGDTQYF	TGTGCCAGCAGCTCCCTGCGGGGGGATACGCAGTATTTT
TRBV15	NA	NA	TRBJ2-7	CATSWGHSYEQYF	TGTGCCACCAGCTGGGGACACTCCTACGAGCAGTACTTC